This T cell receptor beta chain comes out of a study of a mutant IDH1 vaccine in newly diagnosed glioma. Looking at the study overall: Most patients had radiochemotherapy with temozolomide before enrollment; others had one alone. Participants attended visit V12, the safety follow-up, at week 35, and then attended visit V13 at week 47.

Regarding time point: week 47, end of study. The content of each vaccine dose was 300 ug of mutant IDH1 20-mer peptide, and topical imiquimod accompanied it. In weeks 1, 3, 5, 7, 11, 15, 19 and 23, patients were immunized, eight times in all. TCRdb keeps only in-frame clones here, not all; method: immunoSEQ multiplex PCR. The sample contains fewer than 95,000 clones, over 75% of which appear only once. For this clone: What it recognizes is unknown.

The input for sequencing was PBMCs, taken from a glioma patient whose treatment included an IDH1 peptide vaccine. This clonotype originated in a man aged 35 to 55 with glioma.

The CDR3 DNA follows: TGTGCCAGCAGCCAGGACAGGGCCTCACTCTATGGCTACACCTTC. It codes for CASSQDRASLYGYTF. V usage is TRBV4-2 and J usage is TRBJ1-2; 8 nucleotides align to TRBD1. V shed 3 bases and J 4 bases; nucleotides not matched to a gene: 7. Germline V gives CDR1 LGHNA, CDR2 YNFKEQ. This CDR3 is 15 amino acids long.